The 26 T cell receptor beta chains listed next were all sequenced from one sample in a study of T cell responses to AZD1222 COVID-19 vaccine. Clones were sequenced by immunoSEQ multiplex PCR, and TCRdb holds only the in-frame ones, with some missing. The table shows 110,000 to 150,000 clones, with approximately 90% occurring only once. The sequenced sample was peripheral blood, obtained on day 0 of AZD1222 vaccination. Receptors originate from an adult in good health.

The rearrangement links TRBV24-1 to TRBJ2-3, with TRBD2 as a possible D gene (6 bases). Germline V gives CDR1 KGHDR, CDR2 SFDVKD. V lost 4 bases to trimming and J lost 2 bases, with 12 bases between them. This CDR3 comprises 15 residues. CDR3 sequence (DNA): TGTGCCACCAGTGACCCAGCTAGCGACACAGATACGCAGTATTTT. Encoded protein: CATSDPASDTDTQYF.

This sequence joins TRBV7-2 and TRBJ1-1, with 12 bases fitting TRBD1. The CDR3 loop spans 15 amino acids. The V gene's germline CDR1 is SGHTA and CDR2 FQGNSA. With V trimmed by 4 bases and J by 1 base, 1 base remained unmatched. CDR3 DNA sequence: TGTGCCAGCAGCTGGGGACAGGGGGCGAACACTGAAGCTTTCTTT. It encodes CASSWGQGANTEAFF.

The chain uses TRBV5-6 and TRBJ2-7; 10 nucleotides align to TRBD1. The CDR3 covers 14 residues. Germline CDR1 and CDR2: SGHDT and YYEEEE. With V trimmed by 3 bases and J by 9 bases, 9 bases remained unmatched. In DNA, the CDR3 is TGTGCCAGCAGCTCCGGGACAGGGGTCCTCTTGCAGTACTTC. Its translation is CASSSGTGVLLQYF.

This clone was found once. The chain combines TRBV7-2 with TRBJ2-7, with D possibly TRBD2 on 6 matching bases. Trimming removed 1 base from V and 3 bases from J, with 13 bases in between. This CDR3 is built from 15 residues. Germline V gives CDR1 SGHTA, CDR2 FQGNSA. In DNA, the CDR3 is TGTGCCAGCAGCTTAGGCGCGGGAAGGGACTACGAGCAGTACTTC. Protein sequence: CASSLGAGRDYEQYF. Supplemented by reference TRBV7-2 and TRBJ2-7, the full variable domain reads GAGVSQSPSNKVTEKGKDVELRCDPISGHTALYWYRQSLGQGLEFLIYFQGNSAPDKSGLPSDRFSAERTGGSVSTLTIQRTQQEDSAVYLCASSLGAGRDYEQYFGPGTRLTVT.

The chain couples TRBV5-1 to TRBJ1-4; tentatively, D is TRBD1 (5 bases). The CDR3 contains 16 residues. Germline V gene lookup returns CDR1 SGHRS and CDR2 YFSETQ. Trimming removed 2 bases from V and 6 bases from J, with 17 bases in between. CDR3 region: CASSLFPGGVDEKLFF. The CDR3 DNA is TGCGCCAGCAGCTTATTCCCCGGGGGGGTTGATGAAAAACTGTTTTTT.

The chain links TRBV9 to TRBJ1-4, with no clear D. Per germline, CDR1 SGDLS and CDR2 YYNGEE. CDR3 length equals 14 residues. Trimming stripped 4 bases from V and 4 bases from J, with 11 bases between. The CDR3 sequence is CASSSRPFNEKLFF. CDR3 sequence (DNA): TGTGCCAGCAGCTCCCGACCATTTAATGAAAAACTGTTTTTT.

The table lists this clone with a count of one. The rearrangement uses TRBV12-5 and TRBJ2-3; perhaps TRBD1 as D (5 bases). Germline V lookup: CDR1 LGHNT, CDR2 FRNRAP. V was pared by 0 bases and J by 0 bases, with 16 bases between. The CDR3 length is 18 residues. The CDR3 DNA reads TGTGCTAGTGGTTTGGTAGTGGCAGGGCCATCTAGCACAGATACGCAGTATTTT. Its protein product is CASGLVVAGPSSTDTQYF. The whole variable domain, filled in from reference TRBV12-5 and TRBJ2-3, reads DARVTQTPRHKVTEMGQEVTMRCQPILGHNTVFWYRQTMMQGLELLAYFRNRAPLDDSGMPKDRFSAEMPDATLATLKIQPSEPRDSAVYFCASGLVVAGPSSTDTQYFGPGTRLTVL.

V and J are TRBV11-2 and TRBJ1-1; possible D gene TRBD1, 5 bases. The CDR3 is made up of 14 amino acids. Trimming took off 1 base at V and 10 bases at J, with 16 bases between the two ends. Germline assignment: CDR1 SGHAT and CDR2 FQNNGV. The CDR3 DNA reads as TGTGCCAGCAGCTTAGCACTCGGCAGGGCAGGAGCTTTCTTT. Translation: CASSLALGRAGAFF.

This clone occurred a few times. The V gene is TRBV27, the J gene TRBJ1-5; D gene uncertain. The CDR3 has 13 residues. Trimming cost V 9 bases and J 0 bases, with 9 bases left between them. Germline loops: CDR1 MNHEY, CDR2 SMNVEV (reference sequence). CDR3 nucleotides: TGTGCCAGTGGGAGGGATAGCAATCAGCCCCAGCATTTT. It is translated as CASGRDSNQPQHF.

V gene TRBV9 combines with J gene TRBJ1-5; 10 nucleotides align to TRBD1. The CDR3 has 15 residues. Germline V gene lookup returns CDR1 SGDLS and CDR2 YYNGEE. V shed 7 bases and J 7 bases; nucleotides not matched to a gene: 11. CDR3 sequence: CASGGTGAPGQPQHF. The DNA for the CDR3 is TGTGCCAGCGGAGGGACAGGGGCCCCTGGACAGCCCCAGCATTTT.

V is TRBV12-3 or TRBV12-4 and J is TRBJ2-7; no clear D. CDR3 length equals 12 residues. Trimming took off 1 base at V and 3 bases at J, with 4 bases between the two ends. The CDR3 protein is CASSLVSYEQYF. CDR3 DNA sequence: TGTGCCAGCAGTTTAGTAAGCTACGAGCAGTACTTC.

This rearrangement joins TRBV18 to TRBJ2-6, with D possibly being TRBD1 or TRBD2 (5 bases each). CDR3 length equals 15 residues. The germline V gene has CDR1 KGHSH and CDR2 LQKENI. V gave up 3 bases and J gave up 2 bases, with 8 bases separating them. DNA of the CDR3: TGTGCCAGCTCACCTGGGGGACCTGGGGCCAACGTCCTGACTTTC. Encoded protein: CASSPGGPGANVLTF.

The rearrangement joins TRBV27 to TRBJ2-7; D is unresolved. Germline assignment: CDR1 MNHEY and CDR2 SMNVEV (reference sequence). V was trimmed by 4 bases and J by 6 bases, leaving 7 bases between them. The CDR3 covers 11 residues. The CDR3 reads CASSSGGEQYF. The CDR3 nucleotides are TGTGCCAGCAGTTCGGGCGGCGAGCAGTACTTC.

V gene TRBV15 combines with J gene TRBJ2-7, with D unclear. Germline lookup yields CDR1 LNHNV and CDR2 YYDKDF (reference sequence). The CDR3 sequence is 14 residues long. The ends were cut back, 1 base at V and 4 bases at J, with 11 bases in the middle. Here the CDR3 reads CATSRGATEYEQYF. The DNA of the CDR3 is TGTGCCACCAGCAGAGGGGCGACCGAATACGAGCAGTACTTC.

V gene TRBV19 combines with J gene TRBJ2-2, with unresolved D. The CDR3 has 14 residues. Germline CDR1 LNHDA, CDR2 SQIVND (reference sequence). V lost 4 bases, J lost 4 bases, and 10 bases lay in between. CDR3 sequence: CASSTYIPTGELFF. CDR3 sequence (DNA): TGTGCCAGTAGTACATATATACCCACCGGGGAGCTGTTTTTT.

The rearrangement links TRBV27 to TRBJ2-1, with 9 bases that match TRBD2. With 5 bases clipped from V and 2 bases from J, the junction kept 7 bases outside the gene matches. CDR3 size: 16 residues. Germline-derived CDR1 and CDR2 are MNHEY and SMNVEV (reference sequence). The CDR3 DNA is TGTGCCAGCAGTAATAGCGGGGGCGTCCCCTACAATGAGCAGTTCTTC. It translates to CASSNSGGVPYNEQFF.

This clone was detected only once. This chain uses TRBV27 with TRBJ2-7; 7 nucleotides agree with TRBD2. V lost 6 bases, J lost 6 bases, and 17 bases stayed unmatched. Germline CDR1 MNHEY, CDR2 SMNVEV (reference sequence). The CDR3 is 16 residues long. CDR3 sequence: CASSPVRAGSGLEQYF. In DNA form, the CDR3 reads TGTGCCAGCAGCCCCGTAAGAGCGGGAAGCGGCCTCGAGCAGTACTTC.

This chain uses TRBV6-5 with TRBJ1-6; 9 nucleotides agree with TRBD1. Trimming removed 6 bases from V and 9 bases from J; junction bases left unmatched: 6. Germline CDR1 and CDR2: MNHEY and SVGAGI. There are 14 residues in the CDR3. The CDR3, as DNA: TGTGCCAGCAGAGGTTTGGACAGGGGTTCACCCCTCCACTTT. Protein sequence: CASRGLDRGSPLHF.

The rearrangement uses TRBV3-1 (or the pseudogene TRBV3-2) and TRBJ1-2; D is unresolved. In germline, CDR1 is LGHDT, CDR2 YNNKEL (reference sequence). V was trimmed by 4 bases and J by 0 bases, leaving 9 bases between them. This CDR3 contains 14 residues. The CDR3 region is CASSLQTTNYGYTF. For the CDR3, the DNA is TGTGCCAGCAGCCTTCAGACTACTAACTATGGCTACACCTTC.

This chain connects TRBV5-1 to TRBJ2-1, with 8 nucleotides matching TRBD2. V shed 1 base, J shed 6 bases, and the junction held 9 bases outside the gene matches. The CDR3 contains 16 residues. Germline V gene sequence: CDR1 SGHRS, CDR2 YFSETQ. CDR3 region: CASSLREGPGSNEQFF. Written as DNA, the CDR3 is TGCGCCAGCAGCTTGCGGGAGGGCCCTGGGTCCAATGAGCAGTTCTTC.

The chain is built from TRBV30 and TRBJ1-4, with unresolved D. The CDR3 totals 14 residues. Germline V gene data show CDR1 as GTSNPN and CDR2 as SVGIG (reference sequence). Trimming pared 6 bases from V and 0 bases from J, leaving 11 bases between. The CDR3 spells CACSVVATNEKLFF. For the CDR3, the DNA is TGTGCCTGCAGCGTAGTGGCAACTAATGAAAAACTGTTTTTT.

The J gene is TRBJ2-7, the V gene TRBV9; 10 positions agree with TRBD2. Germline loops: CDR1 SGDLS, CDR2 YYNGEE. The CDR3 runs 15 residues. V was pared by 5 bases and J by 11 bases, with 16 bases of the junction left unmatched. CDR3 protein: CASSRGPGASGRKYF. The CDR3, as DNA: TGTGCCAGCAGTAGGGGGCCGGGAGCTAGCGGGAGAAAGTACTTC.

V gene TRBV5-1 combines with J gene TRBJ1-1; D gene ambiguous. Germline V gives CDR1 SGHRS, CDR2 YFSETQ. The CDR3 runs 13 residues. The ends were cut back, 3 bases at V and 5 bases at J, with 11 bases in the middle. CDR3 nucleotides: TGCGCCAGCAGCTGGGTGGGAGAAACTGAAGCTTTCTTT. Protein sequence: CASSWVGETEAFF. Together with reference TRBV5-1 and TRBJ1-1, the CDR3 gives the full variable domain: KAGVTQTPRYLIKTRGQQVTLSCSPISGHRSVSWYQQTPGQGLQFLFEYFSETQRNKGNFPGRFSGRQFSNSRSEMNVSTLELGDSALYLCASSWVGETEAFFGQGTRLTVV.

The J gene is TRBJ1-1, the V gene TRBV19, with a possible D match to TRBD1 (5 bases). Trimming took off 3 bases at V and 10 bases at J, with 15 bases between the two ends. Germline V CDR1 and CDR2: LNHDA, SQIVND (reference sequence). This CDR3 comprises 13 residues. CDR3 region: CASSIAFGGRAFF. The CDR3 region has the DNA TGTGCCAGTAGTATCGCTTTCGGGGGTAGAGCTTTCTTT.

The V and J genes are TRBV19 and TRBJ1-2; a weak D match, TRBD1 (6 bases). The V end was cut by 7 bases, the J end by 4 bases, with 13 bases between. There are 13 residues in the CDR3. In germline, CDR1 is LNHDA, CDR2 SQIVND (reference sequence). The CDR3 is CASTTDRLYGYTF. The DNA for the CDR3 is TGTGCCAGTACTACGGACAGACTCTATGGCTACACCTTC.

The CDR3 sequence: CASRLPHRSSEAFF. In nucleotides, the CDR3 is TGTGCCAGCAGGCTCCCGCACAGGAGCTCTGAAGCTTTCTTT. This chain connects TRBV2 to TRBJ1-1; possible D gene TRBD1, 5 bases. The CDR3 loop spans 14 amino acids. The ends were cut back, 6 bases at V and 6 bases at J, with 17 bases in the middle. Germline assignment: CDR1 SNHLY and CDR2 FYNNEI.